This TCR beta chain was documented in a study of shared clonotypes between healthy human individuals. Study background: The plates for each donor numbered three CD4 naive, three CD4 memory, two CD8 naive and one CD8 memory. Study-wide points: Naive subsets tended to show greater estimated richness than memory subsets. Between four donors, naive CD4 clonotypes were shared at a level of about 5%.

A note on this clone: What it recognizes is unknown.

The germline V gene encodes CDR1 SGHRS and CDR2 YFSETQ. This CDR3 comprises 14 residues. V lost 3 bases and J lost 12; bases outside the gene matches: 8. TCRdb keeps only in-frame clones here, not all; method: immunoSEQ multiplex PCR. This table holds 1,400,000 or so clones, about 98.5% found once. The sample consisted of naive CD4+ T cells sorted from blood. This sample's subset: CD45RA+ positively selected. This sequence was found in a man between 25 and 39 years old in good health. V usage is TRBV5-1 and J usage is TRBJ2-1, with 11 nucleotides matching TRBD2. The CDR3 here is CASSSPGLAVRQFF. The CDR3 bases are TGCGCCAGCAGCTCCCCGGGACTAGCGGTTAGGCAGTTCTTC.